This TCR beta chain was found in a study of response to subunit inactivated influenza vaccine. Study outcomes and limitations: The authors proposed limited new T cell recruitment per seasonal influenza vaccination.

TCRdb independently ran MiXCR on the RT-PCR reads; one entry per CDR3 protein. Of 500,000 to 750,000 distinct CDR3 sequences in the sample, 13% to 15% were seen once. This clonotype was found a few times. The antigen remains unidentified. One end of the junction fails to match germline, which may point to a read error. The sequencing used PBMCs from blood, collected about 13 days after vaccination. This TCR came from a man aged 50 to 60 who received an inactivated influenza vaccine.

In DNA form, the CDR3 reads TGTGCCAGCAGACAAGGCAGGCGGGAGCAGTACTTC. It specifies CASRQGRREQYF. This chain joins TRBV3-1 and TRBJ2-7; D gene ambiguous. CDR3 length: 12 amino acids. Germline CDR1 and CDR2: LGHDT and YNNKEL (reference sequence).